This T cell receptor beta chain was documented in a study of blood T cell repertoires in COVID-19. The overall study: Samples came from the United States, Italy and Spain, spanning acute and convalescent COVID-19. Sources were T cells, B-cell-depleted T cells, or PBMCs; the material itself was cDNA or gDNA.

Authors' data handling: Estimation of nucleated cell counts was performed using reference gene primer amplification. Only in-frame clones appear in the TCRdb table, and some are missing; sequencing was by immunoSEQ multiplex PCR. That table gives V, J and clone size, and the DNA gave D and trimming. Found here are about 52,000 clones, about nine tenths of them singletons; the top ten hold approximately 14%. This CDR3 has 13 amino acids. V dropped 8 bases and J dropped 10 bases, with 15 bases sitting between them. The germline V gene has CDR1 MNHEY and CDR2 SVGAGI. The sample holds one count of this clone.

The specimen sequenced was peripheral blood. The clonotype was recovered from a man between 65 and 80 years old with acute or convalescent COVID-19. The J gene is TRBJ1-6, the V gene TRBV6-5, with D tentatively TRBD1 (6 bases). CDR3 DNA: TGTGCCAGCCGCGACAGGTTGGGCTCACCCCTCCACTTT. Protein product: CASRDRLGSPLHF.